These T cell receptor beta chains were read from a single sample in a study of blood T cell repertoires in COVID-19. The method was immunoSEQ multiplex PCR; TCRdb's version includes in-frame clones alone and lacks a portion of them. The data show under 300,000 clones, with about four fifths seen just once and 1.9% held by the top ten. The sequencing sample was made of peripheral blood. Source of these receptors: a man younger than 45 who had recovered from COVID-19. CDR3s include the opening cysteine and the closing phenylalanine or tryptophan. A D gene is named only where the DNA matches it firmly. Where a row states a size, it is once, few, many or the class of an expanded clone; other rows omit it.

j_call: TRBJ1-6; d_call: -; cdr3_length: 15; clone_size: -; v_call: TRBV5-1; cdr3_aa: CASSFSGNYNSPLHF; cdr3_nt: TGCGCCAGCAGCTTCTCAGGGAACTATAATTCACCCCTCCACTTT
j_call: TRBJ1-4; d_call: -; cdr3_length: 13; clone_size: -; v_call: TRBV29-1; cdr3_aa: CSASRGGREKLFF; cdr3_nt: TGCAGCGCCAGTCGGGGGGGCCGAGAAAAACTGTTTTTT
j_call: TRBJ1-2; d_call: -; cdr3_length: 13; clone_size: -; v_call: TRBV7-2; cdr3_aa: CASTKQTNYGYTF; cdr3_nt: TGTGCCAGCACCAAACAGACCAACTATGGCTACACCTTC
j_call: TRBJ2-7; d_call: -; cdr3_length: 14; clone_size: once; v_call: TRBV4-1; cdr3_aa: CASSPTGLVHEQYF; cdr3_nt: TGCGCCAGCAGCCCCACAGGGTTGGTCCACGAGCAGTACTTC
j_call: TRBJ1-1; d_call: -; cdr3_length: 14; clone_size: -; v_call: TRBV6-1; cdr3_aa: CASSETGSGTEAFF; cdr3_nt: TGTGCCAGCAGTGAAACAGGGAGTGGCACTGAAGCTTTCTTT
j_call: TRBJ2-5; d_call: -; cdr3_length: 12; clone_size: -; v_call: TRBV5-1; cdr3_aa: CATRDSEETQYF; cdr3_nt: TGCGCCACGCGGGACTCCGAAGAGACCCAGTACTTC
j_call: TRBJ1-4; d_call: -; cdr3_length: 13; clone_size: -; v_call: TRBV24-1; cdr3_aa: CATSDPGVEKLFF; cdr3_nt: TGTGCCACCAGTGACCCAGGGGTCGAAAAACTGTTTTTT
j_call: TRBJ2-1; d_call: TRBD2; cdr3_length: 16; clone_size: -; v_call: TRBV28; cdr3_aa: CASSLNLAGGLNEQFF; cdr3_nt: TGTGCCAGCAGTTTAAACCTAGCGGGGGGACTCAATGAGCAGTTCTTC
j_call: TRBJ2-6; d_call: -; cdr3_length: 16; clone_size: -; v_call: TRBV28; cdr3_aa: CASRGAEPSGANVLTF; cdr3_nt: TGTGCCAGCAGAGGGGCAGAACCTTCTGGGGCCAACGTCCTGACTTTC
j_call: TRBJ2-1; d_call: TRBD2; cdr3_length: 15; clone_size: -; v_call: TRBV19; cdr3_aa: CASSQTSGGSNEQFF; cdr3_nt: TGTGCCAGTAGCCAGACTAGCGGGGGTTCCAATGAGCAGTTCTTC
j_call: TRBJ1-2; d_call: TRBD1; cdr3_length: 16; clone_size: -; v_call: TRBV14; cdr3_aa: CASSQDFGTGYNGYTF; cdr3_nt: TGTGCCAGCAGCCAAGATTTCGGGACAGGGTATAATGGCTACACCTTC
j_call: TRBJ1-6; d_call: -; cdr3_length: 16; clone_size: few; v_call: TRBV5-4; cdr3_aa: CASSLDGDTYNSPLHF; cdr3_nt: TGTGCCAGCAGCTTGGATGGCGACACCTATAATTCACCCCTCCACTTT
j_call: TRBJ2-5; d_call: TRBD1; cdr3_length: 13; clone_size: -; v_call: TRBV7-3; cdr3_aa: CASSTTGVETQYF; cdr3_nt: TGTGCCAGCAGCACAACAGGGGTGGAGACCCAGTACTTC
j_call: TRBJ1-3; d_call: -; cdr3_length: 15; clone_size: -; v_call: TRBV6-5; cdr3_aa: CASNDPWTVGNTIYF; cdr3_nt: TGTGCCAGCAACGACCCATGGACAGTCGGAAACACCATATATTTT
j_call: TRBJ1-2; d_call: TRBD1; cdr3_length: 17; clone_size: -; v_call: TRBV7-6; cdr3_aa: CASSLGTAGGEGYGYTF; cdr3_nt: TGTGCCAGCAGTCTAGGAACCGCAGGGGGCGAGGGTTATGGCTACACCTTC
j_call: TRBJ1-1; d_call: -; cdr3_length: 19; clone_size: -; v_call: TRBV27; cdr3_aa: CASSLSRVRPEAIQTEAFF; cdr3_nt: TGTGCCAGCAGTTTATCTAGGGTGCGACCGGAGGCAATTCAAACTGAAGCTTTCTTT
j_call: TRBJ2-5; d_call: TRBD1; cdr3_length: 15; clone_size: -; v_call: TRBV2; cdr3_aa: CASRTGQGRQETQYF; cdr3_nt: TGTGCCAGTAGAACGGGACAGGGTCGTCAAGAGACCCAGTACTTC
j_call: TRBJ2-3; d_call: TRBD2; cdr3_length: 15; clone_size: -; v_call: TRBV5-1; cdr3_aa: CASSFGRGGTDTQYF; cdr3_nt: TGCGCCAGCAGCTTCGGTCGCGGGGGTACAGATACGCAGTATTTT
j_call: TRBJ2-3; d_call: -; cdr3_length: 17; clone_size: -; v_call: TRBV18; cdr3_aa: CASSPPGRGRNTDTQYF; cdr3_nt: TGTGCCAGCTCACCGCCGGGCCGGGGGAGAAACACAGATACGCAGTATTTT
j_call: TRBJ1-2; d_call: -; cdr3_length: 17; clone_size: -; v_call: TRBV7-9; cdr3_aa: CASSLAPAGKANYGYTF; cdr3_nt: TGTGCCAGCAGCTTAGCGCCCGCAGGGAAAGCTAACTATGGCTACACCTTC
j_call: TRBJ1-4; d_call: TRBD1; cdr3_length: 15; clone_size: -; v_call: TRBV4-2; cdr3_aa: CASSPSGQANEKLFF; cdr3_nt: TGTGCCAGCAGCCCGTCCGGACAGGCTAATGAAAAACTGTTTTTT
j_call: TRBJ2-5; d_call: TRBD1; cdr3_length: 14; clone_size: -; v_call: TRBV5-1; cdr3_aa: CASVRQGAGETQYF; cdr3_nt: TGCGCCAGCGTTCGACAGGGGGCCGGGGAGACCCAGTACTTC
j_call: TRBJ2-1; d_call: -; cdr3_length: 16; clone_size: -; v_call: TRBV9; cdr3_aa: CASSAPSGGAGNEQFF; cdr3_nt: TGTGCCAGCAGCGCGCCTAGTGGGGGGGCCGGAAATGAGCAGTTCTTC
j_call: TRBJ2-2; d_call: TRBD2; cdr3_length: 16; clone_size: -; v_call: TRBV9; cdr3_aa: CASSGLTSGVTGELFF; cdr3_nt: TGTGCCAGCAGCGGCCTGACTAGCGGGGTGACCGGGGAGCTGTTTTTT
j_call: TRBJ2-6; d_call: -; cdr3_length: 17; clone_size: once; v_call: TRBV18; cdr3_aa: CASLRDPPSSGANVLTF; cdr3_nt: TGTGCCAGCTTGCGGGACCCCCCGAGCTCTGGGGCCAACGTCCTGACTTTC
j_call: TRBJ1-5; d_call: -; cdr3_length: 13; clone_size: -; v_call: TRBV7-3; cdr3_aa: CASSLSYNQPQHF; cdr3_nt: TGTGCCAGCAGCTTAAGCTACAATCAGCCCCAGCATTTT